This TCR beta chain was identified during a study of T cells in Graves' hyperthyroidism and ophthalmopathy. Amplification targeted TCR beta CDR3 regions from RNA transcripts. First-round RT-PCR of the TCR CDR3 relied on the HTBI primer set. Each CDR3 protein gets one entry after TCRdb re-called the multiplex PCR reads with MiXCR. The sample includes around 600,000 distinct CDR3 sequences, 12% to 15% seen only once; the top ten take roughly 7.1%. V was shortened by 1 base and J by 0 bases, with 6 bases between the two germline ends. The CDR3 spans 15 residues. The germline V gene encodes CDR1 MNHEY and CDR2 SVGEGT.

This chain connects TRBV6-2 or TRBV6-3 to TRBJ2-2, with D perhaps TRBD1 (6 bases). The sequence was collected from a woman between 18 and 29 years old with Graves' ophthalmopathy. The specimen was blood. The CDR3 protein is CASSYWTANTGELFF. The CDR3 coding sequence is TGTGCCAGCAGTTACTGGACAGCGAACACCGGGGAGCTGTTTTTT.